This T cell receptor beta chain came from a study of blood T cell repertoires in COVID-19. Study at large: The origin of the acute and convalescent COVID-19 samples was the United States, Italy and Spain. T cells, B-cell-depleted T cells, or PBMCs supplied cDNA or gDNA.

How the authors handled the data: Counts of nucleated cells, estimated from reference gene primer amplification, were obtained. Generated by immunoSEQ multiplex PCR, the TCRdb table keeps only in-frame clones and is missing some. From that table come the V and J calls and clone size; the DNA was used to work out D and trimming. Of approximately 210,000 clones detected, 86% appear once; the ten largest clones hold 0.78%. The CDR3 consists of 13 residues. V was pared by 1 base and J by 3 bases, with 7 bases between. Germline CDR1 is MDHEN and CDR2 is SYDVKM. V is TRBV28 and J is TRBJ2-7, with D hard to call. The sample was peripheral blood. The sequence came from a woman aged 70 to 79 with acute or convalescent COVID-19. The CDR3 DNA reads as TGTGCCAGCAGTTTATACAGCCTCTACGAGCAGTACTTC. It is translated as CASSLYSLYEQYF.